The T cell receptor beta chain under discussion was sequenced for a study of blood T cell repertoires in COVID-19. The wider study: The United States, Italy and Spain were the sources of the acute and convalescent COVID-19 samples. Sources were T cells, B-cell-depleted T cells, or PBMCs; the material itself was cDNA or gDNA.

The CDR3 has 13 amino acids. V was cut by 7 bases and J by 3 bases, with 15 bases left in between. Germline assignment: CDR1 SQVTM and CDR2 ANQGSEA. This clone was detected once. Original processing notes: Reference gene primer amplification in the assay estimated nucleated cell counts. The data were produced by immunoSEQ multiplex PCR, yet TCRdb's version contains in-frame clones alone and is incomplete. V, J and clone size are those of that table, while D and trimming were read from the DNA. This sample carries 100,000 to 150,000 clones, roughly three quarters of them seen once, and the ten largest clones take 30% to 45%.

The J gene is TRBJ2-5, the V gene TRBV29-1; weak D call: TRBD2 (6 bases). This receptor was identified in a man aged 40-49 years with active or convalescent COVID-19. The sequencing sample was made of peripheral blood. DNA for the CDR3: TGCAGCGCCTTACCGGGAGCGGAAGAGACCCAGTACTTC. Its protein product is CSALPGAEETQYF.